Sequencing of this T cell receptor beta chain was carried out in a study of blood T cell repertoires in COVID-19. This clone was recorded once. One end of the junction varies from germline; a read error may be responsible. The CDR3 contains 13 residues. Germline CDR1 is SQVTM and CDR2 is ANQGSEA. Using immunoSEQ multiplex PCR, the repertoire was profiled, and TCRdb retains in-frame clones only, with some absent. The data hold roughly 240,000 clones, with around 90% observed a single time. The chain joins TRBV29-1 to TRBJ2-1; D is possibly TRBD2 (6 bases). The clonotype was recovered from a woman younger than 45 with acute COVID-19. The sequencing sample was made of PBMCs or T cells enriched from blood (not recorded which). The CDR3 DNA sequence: TGCAGCGTTGAGGGGGACTCCTACAATGGGCAGTTCTTC. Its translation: CSVEGDSYNGQFF.